This T cell receptor (beta chain) was sequenced in a study of CXCR3-negative and CXCR3-positive naive CD8 T cells. With regard to this clonotype: Its antigen is undetermined.

Through 5' RACE with UMI labels, the TRB cDNA libraries were prepared. TCRdb processed the 5' RACE reads again and assigns one entry to each CDR3 protein, with no DNA. This sample's clone table lists around 140,000 distinct CDR3 sequences. Study results and caveats: Relative to CXCR3-negative naive cells, CXCR3-positive naive cells had more hydrophobic TRB CDR3s. Memory CD8+ cells had much lower diversity, and both naive subsets had comparably high diversity. Unlike memory cells, which differed, naive CXCR3-negative and CXCR3-positive cells had similar TRBV-TRBJ usage.

The clonotype was recovered from a human donor in good health. Some clones in this sample may be carry-over from other donors' samples. The sequenced sample consisted of naive CXCR3+ CD8+ T cells from blood. The subset is: CD45RO-CCR7+CD27+CD95- naive CD8+ T cells expressing CXCR3 (TNR3+).

This CDR3 is CASREQGRSAEAFF. The V call is TRBV28, the J call TRBJ1-1; the D call from TCRdb, TRBD1, cannot be confirmed without DNA. The CDR3 has 14 amino acids. CDR1 and CDR2 (germline): MDHEN, SYDVKM.